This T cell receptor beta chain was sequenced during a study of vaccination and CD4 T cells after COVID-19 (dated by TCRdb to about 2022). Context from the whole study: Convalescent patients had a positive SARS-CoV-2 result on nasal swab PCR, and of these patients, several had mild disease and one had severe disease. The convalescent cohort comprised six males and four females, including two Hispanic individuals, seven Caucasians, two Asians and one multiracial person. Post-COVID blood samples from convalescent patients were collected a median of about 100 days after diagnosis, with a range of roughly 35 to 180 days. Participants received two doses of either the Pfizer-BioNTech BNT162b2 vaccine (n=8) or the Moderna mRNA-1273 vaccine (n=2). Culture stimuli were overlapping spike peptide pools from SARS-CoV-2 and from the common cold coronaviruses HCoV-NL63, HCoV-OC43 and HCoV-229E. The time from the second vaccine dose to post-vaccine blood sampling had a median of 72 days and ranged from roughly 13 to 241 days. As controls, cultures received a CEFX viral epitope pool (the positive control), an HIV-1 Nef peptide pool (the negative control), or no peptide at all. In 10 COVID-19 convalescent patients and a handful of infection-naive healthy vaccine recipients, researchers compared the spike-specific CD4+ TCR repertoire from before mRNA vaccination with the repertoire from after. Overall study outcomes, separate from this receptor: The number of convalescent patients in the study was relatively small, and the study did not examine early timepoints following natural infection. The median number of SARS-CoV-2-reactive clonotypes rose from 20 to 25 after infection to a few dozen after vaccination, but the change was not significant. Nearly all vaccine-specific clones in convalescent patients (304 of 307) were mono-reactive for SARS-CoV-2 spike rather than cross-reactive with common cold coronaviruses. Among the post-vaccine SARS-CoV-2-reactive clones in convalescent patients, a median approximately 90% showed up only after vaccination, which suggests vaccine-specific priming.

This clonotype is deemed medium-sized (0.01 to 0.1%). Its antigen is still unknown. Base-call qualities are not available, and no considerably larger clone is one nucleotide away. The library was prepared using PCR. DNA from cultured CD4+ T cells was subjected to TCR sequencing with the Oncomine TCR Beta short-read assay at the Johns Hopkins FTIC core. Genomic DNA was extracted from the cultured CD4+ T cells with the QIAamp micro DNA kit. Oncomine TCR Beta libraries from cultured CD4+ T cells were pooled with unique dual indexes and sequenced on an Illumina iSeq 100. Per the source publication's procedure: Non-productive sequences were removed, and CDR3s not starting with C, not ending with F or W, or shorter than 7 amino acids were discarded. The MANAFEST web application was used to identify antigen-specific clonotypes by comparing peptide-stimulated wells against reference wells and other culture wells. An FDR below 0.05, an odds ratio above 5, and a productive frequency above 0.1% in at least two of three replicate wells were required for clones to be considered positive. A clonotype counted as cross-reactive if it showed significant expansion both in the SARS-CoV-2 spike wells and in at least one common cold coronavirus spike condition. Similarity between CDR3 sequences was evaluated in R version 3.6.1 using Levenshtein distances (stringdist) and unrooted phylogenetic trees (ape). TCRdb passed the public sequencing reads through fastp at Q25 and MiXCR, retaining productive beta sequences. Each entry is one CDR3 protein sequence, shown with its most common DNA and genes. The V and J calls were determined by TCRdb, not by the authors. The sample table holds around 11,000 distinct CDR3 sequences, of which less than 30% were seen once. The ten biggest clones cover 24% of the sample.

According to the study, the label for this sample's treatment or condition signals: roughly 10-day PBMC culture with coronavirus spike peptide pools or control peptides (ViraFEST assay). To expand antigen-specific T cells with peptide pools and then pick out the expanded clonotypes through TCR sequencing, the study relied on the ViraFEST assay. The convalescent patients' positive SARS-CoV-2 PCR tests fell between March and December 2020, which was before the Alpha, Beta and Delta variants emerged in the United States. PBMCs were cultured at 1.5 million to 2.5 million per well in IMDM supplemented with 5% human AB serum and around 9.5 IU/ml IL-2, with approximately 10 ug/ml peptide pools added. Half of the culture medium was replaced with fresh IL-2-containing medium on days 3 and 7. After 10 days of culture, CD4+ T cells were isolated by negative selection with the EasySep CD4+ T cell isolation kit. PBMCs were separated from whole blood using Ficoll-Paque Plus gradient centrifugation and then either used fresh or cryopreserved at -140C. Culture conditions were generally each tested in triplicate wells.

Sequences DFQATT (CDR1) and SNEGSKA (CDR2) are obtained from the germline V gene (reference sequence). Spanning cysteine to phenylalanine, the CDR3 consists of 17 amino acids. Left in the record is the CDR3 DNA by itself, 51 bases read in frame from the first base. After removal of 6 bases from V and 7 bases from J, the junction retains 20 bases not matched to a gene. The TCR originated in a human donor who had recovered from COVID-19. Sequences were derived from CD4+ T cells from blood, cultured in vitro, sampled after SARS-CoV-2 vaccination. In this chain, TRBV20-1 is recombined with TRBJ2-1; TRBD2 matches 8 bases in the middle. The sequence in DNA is TGCAGTGCATCGCGTAGCGGGACCTCCTTAAGAAGGAATGAGCAGTTCTTC. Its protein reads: CSASRSGTSLRRNEQFF.